This entry lists 8 T cell receptor beta chains sequenced from one sample in a study of T-cell reconstitution after alpha-beta-depleted transplantation in children. Construction of the TCRbeta library involved unique molecular identifiers. A single record per CDR3 protein comes from TCRdb applying MiXCR to the PCR reads. Of over 150,000 distinct CDR3 sequences detected, about 6.8% appear once; the ten largest clones hold around 2.7%. Source: PBMCs from the stem cell graft donor, taken from the stem cell graft. Receptors were obtained from a human donor who donated a stem cell graft to a child with Wiskott-Aldrich syndrome.

With regard to this clonotype: One end of the junction fails to match germline, which may point to a read error. The gene calls are TRBV5-6 and TRBJ2-5; unclear D gene. Germline V gives CDR1 SGHDT, CDR2 YYEEEE. This CDR3 is built from 13 residues. CDR3 coding DNA: TGTGCCATCAGCCCGGGCCTCCACGAGACCCAGTACTTC. Translating gives CAISPGLHETQYF. The full variable domain, its missing parts supplied by reference TRBV5-6 and TRBJ2-5, is DAGVTQSPTHLIKTRGQQVTLRCSPKSGHDTVSWYQQALGQGPQFIFQYYEEEERQRGNFPDRFSGHQFPNYSSELNVNALLLGDSALYLCAISPGLHETQYFGPGTRLLVL.

This clonotype was counted at least ten times. This chain uses TRBV7-9 with TRBJ2-3; the D is unclear. Germline V lookup: CDR1 SEHNR, CDR2 FQNEAQ (reference sequence). V dropped 4 bases and J dropped 2 bases, with 19 bases sitting between them. The CDR3 totals 17 residues. This CDR3 is CASSSALGMVVTDTQYF. CDR3 coding DNA: TGTGCCAGCAGCTCGGCTCTAGGAATGGTCGTCACAGATACGCAGTATTTT.

This clonotype was picked up many times. V gene TRBV20-1 combines with J gene TRBJ1-5, with 7 bases lining up with TRBD1. V gave up 2 bases and J gave up 6 bases; unmatched junction bases: 4. Germline CDR1 and CDR2: DFQATT and SNEGSKA (reference sequence). The CDR3 extends over 13 amino acids. CDR3 DNA sequence: TGCAGTGCTAGAACAGGGGCAGGTCAGCCCCAGCATTTT. Translation: CSARTGAGQPQHF.

This clonotype came up many times. The chain couples TRBV5-1 to TRBJ1-4; 7 bases are shared with TRBD1. CDR3 length: 14 residues. The V segment lost 3 bases and the J segment 4 bases; nucleotides outside the gene matches: 3. Germline CDR1 and CDR2: SGHRS and YFSETQ. The CDR3 protein is CASSWDSDNEKLFF. Written as DNA, the CDR3 is TGCGCCAGCAGCTGGGACAGCGATAATGAAAAACTGTTTTTT.

This clonotype was counted ten times or more. The chain joins TRBV12-3 or TRBV12-4 to TRBJ1-5; no firm D call. The CDR3 extends over 15 amino acids. V lost 2 bases and J lost 3, with 11 bases in between. The CDR3 nucleotides read TGTGCCAGCAGTTTAAATGTGGGAGACAATCAGCCCCAGCATTTT. This codes for CASSLNVGDNQPQHF.

This clonotype has only a few counts. J is TRBJ2-7 and V is TRBV20-1; 9 nucleotides agree with TRBD2. V lost 0 bases to trimming and J lost 3 bases; unmatched junction nucleotides: 18. The CDR3 is 19 residues long. CDR1 and CDR2 (germline): DFQATT, SNEGSKA (reference sequence). The CDR3 protein is CSARDPDSAGGAARYEQYF. The CDR3 DNA is TGCAGTGCTAGAGATCCGGATTCTGCGGGGGGGGCCGCCCGCTACGAGCAGTACTTC.

The chain is built from TRBV5-1 and TRBJ1-5; D gene unclear. This CDR3 comprises 14 residues. Germline assignment: CDR1 SGHRS and CDR2 YFSETQ. V gave up 2 bases and J gave up 5 bases, with 11 bases separating them. CDR3 bases: TGCGCCAGCAGCTTCGGCGCGGCAGATCAGCCCCAGCATTTT. Amino acids: CASSFGAADQPQHF.

The table lists this clonotype with many counts. This chain connects TRBV6-1 to TRBJ2-5; TRBD2 aligns across 8 bases. Germline V gene data show CDR1 as MNHNS and CDR2 as SASEGT. V was clipped by 5 bases and J by 2 bases; unmatched bases: 7. The CDR3 loop spans 15 amino acids. CDR3: CASSLTSGQQETQYF. In DNA, the CDR3 is TGTGCCAGCAGTCTCACTAGCGGCCAACAAGAGACCCAGTACTTC.